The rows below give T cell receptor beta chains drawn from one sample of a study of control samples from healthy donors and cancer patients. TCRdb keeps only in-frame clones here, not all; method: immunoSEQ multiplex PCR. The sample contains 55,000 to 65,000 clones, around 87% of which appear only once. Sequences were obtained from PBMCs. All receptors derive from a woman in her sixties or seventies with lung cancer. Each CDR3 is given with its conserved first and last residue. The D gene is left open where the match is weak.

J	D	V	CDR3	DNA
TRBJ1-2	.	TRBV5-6	CASISAGGAGGYTF	TGTGCCAGCATCAGCGCGGGGGGCGCAGGCGGCTACACCTTC
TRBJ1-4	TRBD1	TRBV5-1	CASSLVGQGLNEKLFF	TGCGCCAGCAGCTTGGTGGGACAGGGCTTAAATGAAAAACTGTTTTTT
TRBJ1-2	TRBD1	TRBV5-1	CASSPQMDRGLGYTF	TGCGCCAGCAGCCCGCAGATGGACAGGGGGCTTGGCTACACCTTC
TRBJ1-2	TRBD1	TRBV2	CASSAGRTGSSYGYTF	TGTGCCAGCAGCGCTGGCCGGACAGGTTCCTCCTATGGCTACACCTTC
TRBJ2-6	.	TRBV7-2	CASSPWGRDSGANVLTF	TGTGCCAGCAGCCCCTGGGGCCGGGACTCTGGGGCCAACGTCCTGACTTTC
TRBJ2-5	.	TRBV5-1	CASSSLPGAGYRETQYF	TGCGCCAGCAGCTCCCTCCCGGGGGCAGGGTATAGGGAGACCCAGTACTTC
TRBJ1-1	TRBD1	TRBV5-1	CASSLKGQGASEAFF	TGCGCCAGCAGTCTGAAAGGACAGGGGGCATCTGAAGCTTTCTTT
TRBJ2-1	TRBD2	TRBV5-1	CASSLTSGTLDEQFF	TGCGCCAGCAGCTTAACTAGCGGGACCCTTGATGAGCAGTTCTTC
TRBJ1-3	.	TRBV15	CATSRSGVGNTIYF	TGTGCCACCAGCAGATCAGGGGTGGGAAACACCATATATTTT
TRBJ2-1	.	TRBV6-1	CASSGGVPGISYNEQFF	TGTGCCAGCAGTGGGGGGGTCCCAGGGATAAGCTACAATGAGCAGTTCTTC